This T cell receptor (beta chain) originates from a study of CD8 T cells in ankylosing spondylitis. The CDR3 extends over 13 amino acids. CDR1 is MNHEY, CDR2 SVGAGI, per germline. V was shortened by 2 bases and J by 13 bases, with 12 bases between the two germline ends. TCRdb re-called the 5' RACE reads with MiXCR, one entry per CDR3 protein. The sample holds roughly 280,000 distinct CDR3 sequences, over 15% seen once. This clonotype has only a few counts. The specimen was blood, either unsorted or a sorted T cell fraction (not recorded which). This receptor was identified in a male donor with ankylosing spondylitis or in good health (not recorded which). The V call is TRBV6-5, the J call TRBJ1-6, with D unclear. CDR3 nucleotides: TGTGCCAGCAGTTACGGGCAAGCCAGGCCCCTCCACTTT. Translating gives CASSYGQARPLHF.